A selection of T cell receptor beta chains follows, all from one sample in a study of blood T cell repertoires in COVID-19. Data came from immunoSEQ multiplex PCR; TCRdb stores just in-frame clones and leaves some out. This table holds about 200,000 clones, roughly 80% found once. The sample taken for sequencing was PBMCs or T cells enriched from blood (not recorded which). Receptor source: a man aged 40-49 years who had recovered from COVID-19. Both conserved end residues are part of each CDR3. The D gene is left open where the match is weak. Not every row has a clone size; where given, it reads once, few, many or a size class.

abundance: NA; v_gene: TRBV7-2; j_gene: TRBJ2-7; len: 15; d_gene: NA; CDR3nt: TGTGCCAGCAGCTTAGGTCCGAACCGGGGGTACGAGCAGTACTTC; CDR3aa: CASSLGPNRGYEQYF
abundance: NA; v_gene: TRBV4-1; j_gene: TRBJ2-2; len: 18; d_gene: TRBD2; CDR3nt: TGCGCCAGCAGCCAAGATCTCGGGGTAGCGGGGGTCACCGGGGAGCTGTTTTTT; CDR3aa: CASSQDLGVAGVTGELFF
abundance: NA; v_gene: TRBV24-1; j_gene: TRBJ1-5; len: 15; d_gene: TRBD1; CDR3nt: TGTGCCACCAGTGCTAACAGGGGGGAGAATCAGCCCCAGCATTTT; CDR3aa: CATSANRGENQPQHF
abundance: NA; v_gene: TRBV4-3; j_gene: TRBJ1-2; len: 16; d_gene: NA; CDR3nt: TGCGCCAGCAGCCCGAATCCCCCAGGGGCAGGGGACGACTACACCTTC; CDR3aa: CASSPNPPGAGDDYTF
abundance: NA; v_gene: TRBV2; j_gene: TRBJ2-7; len: 16; d_gene: TRBD2; CDR3nt: TGTGCCAGCACACGACTAGCGGGGATTTTCTCATACGAGCAGTACTTC; CDR3aa: CASTRLAGIFSYEQYF
abundance: NA; v_gene: TRBV29-1; j_gene: TRBJ2-2; len: 15; d_gene: NA; CDR3nt: TGCAGCGTTCCTACAGGAGTAGAGGGGGCCGGGGAGCTGTTTTTT; CDR3aa: CSVPTGVEGAGELFF
abundance: NA; v_gene: TRBV10-2; j_gene: TRBJ2-5; len: 13; d_gene: NA; CDR3nt: TGCGCCAGCAGTGAGAACAGTCAAGAGACCCAGTACTTC; CDR3aa: CASSENSQETQYF
abundance: NA; v_gene: TRBV18; j_gene: TRBJ1-1; len: 12; d_gene: NA; CDR3nt: TGTGCCAGCTCACCTCAGAACACTGAAGCTTTCTTT; CDR3aa: CASSPQNTEAFF
abundance: NA; v_gene: TRBV18; j_gene: TRBJ2-3; len: 14; d_gene: NA; CDR3nt: TGTGCCAGCCTCATGACGGGGGGCCCAAATACGCAGTATTTT; CDR3aa: CASLMTGGPNTQYF
abundance: NA; v_gene: TRBV6-5; j_gene: TRBJ1-2; len: 14; d_gene: TRBD1; CDR3nt: TGTGCCAGCAGAAAGGGGGCGCGGCCCGATGGCTACACCTTC; CDR3aa: CASRKGARPDGYTF
abundance: NA; v_gene: TRBV6-2/TRBV6-3; j_gene: TRBJ1-5; len: 15; d_gene: NA; CDR3nt: TGTGCCAGCAGTCTCCTCGGGTCCCACAATCAGCCCCAGCATTTT; CDR3aa: CASSLLGSHNQPQHF
abundance: NA; v_gene: TRBV28; j_gene: TRBJ1-1; len: 17; d_gene: NA; CDR3nt: TGTGCCAGCAGTTTATATAGTGGACGGGGAATGAACACTGAAGCTTTCTTT; CDR3aa: CASSLYSGRGMNTEAFF
abundance: many; v_gene: TRBV6-5; j_gene: TRBJ1-1; len: 15; d_gene: NA; CDR3nt: TGTGCCACCCTCATGGACAGATCAATGAACACTGAAGCTTTCTTT; CDR3aa: CATLMDRSMNTEAFF
abundance: NA; v_gene: TRBV4-1; j_gene: TRBJ1-4; len: 15; d_gene: NA; CDR3nt: TGCGCCAGCAGCCTCCGGACAGCAACTAATGAAAAACTGTTTTTT; CDR3aa: CASSLRTATNEKLFF
abundance: NA; v_gene: TRBV24-1; j_gene: TRBJ1-6; len: 16; d_gene: NA; CDR3nt: TGTGCCACCAGTGATTTAGGAGACAGAGCTAATTCACCCCTCCACTTT; CDR3aa: CATSDLGDRANSPLHF
abundance: once; v_gene: TRBV3-1/TRBV3-2; j_gene: TRBJ1-1; len: 14; d_gene: NA; CDR3nt: TGTGCCAGAAGCCTATGGGAGGTGAACACTGAAGCTTTCTTT; CDR3aa: CARSLWEVNTEAFF
abundance: NA; v_gene: TRBV2; j_gene: TRBJ1-1; len: 13; d_gene: NA; CDR3nt: TGTGCCAGCAGTGAGAAACAGGGCATAGAAGCTTTCTTT; CDR3aa: CASSEKQGIEAFF
abundance: NA; v_gene: TRBV28; j_gene: TRBJ2-5; len: 12; d_gene: NA; CDR3nt: TGTGCCAGCAGTTTAAAGCGGGAGACCCAGTACTTC; CDR3aa: CASSLKRETQYF
abundance: few; v_gene: TRBV28; j_gene: TRBJ2-7; len: 13; d_gene: NA; CDR3nt: TGTGCCAGCAGTTCCGGAGACTTGGGCGAGCAGTACTTC; CDR3aa: CASSSGDLGEQYF
abundance: once; v_gene: TRBV7-2; j_gene: TRBJ1-1; len: 15; d_gene: NA; CDR3nt: TGTGCCAGCAGCTTAGTAGCTTTCCGGGACACTGAAGCTTTCTTT; CDR3aa: CASSLVAFRDTEAFF
abundance: NA; v_gene: TRBV10-3; j_gene: TRBJ1-4; len: 14; d_gene: TRBD1; CDR3nt: TGTGCCATCAGTGAGGGCAGGGGGCAAGAAAAACTGTTTTTT; CDR3aa: CAISEGRGQEKLFF
abundance: NA; v_gene: TRBV6-5; j_gene: TRBJ2-1; len: 13; d_gene: TRBD1; CDR3nt: TGTGCCAGCAGCGGGGACAGGGGTAATGAGCAGTTCTTC; CDR3aa: CASSGDRGNEQFF
abundance: NA; v_gene: TRBV28; j_gene: TRBJ1-6; len: 17; d_gene: TRBD1; CDR3nt: TGTGCCAGCAGCCCTCGGGACAGGGGGTCCTATAATTCACCCCTCCACTTT; CDR3aa: CASSPRDRGSYNSPLHF
abundance: NA; v_gene: TRBV9; j_gene: TRBJ2-3; len: 16; d_gene: TRBD2; CDR3nt: TGTGCCAGCAGCCAGCTAGCGGGGGGAACCACAGATACGCAGTATTTT; CDR3aa: CASSQLAGGTTDTQYF
abundance: NA; v_gene: TRBV21-1; j_gene: TRBJ2-7; len: 15; d_gene: NA; CDR3nt: TGTGCCAGCAGCCAATTAGCGGGGAGCTCCTACGAGCAGTACTTC; CDR3aa: CASSQLAGSSYEQYF
abundance: NA; v_gene: TRBV19; j_gene: TRBJ1-1; len: 16; d_gene: NA; CDR3nt: TGTGCCAGTAGAAGCCCCCGGGGGGCGGGGAACACTGAAGCTTTCTTT; CDR3aa: CASRSPRGAGNTEAFF
abundance: NA; v_gene: TRBV5-1; j_gene: TRBJ2-7; len: 15; d_gene: TRBD2; CDR3nt: TGCGCCAGCAGCTACGGACTAGCGGGGACGTACGAGCAGTACTTC; CDR3aa: CASSYGLAGTYEQYF
abundance: NA; v_gene: TRBV28; j_gene: TRBJ1-5; len: 13; d_gene: NA; CDR3nt: TGTGCCAGCAGTACAGATAGCAATCAGCCCCAGCATTTT; CDR3aa: CASSTDSNQPQHF
abundance: NA; v_gene: TRBV28; j_gene: TRBJ2-2; len: 14; d_gene: NA; CDR3nt: TGTGCCAGCAGTCCTCTCTTGGCAACCGGGGAGCTGTTTTTT; CDR3aa: CASSPLLATGELFF